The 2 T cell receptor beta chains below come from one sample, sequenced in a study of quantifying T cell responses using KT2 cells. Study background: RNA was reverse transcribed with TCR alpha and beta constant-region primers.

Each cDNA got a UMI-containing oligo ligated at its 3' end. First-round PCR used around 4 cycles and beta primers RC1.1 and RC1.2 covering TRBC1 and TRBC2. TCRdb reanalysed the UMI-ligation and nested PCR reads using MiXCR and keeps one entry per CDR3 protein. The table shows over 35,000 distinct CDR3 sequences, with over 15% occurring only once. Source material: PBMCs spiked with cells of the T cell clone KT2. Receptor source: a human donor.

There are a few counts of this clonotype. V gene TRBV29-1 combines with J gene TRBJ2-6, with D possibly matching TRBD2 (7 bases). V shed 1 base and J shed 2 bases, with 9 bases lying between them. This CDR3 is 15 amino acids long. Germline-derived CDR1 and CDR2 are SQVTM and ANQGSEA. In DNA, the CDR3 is TGCAGCGTTGAAGTAGGGGGGGCTGGGGCCAACGTCCTGACTTTC. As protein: CSVEVGGAGANVLTF.

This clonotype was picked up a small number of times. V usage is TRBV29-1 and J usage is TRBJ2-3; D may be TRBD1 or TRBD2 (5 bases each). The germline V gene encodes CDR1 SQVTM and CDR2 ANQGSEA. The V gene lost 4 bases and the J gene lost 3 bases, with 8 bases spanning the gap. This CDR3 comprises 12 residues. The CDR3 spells CSVGRTTDTQYF. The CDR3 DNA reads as TGCAGCGTTGGGAGGACAACAGATACGCAGTATTTT.